These 14 T cell receptor beta chains were all obtained from the same sample, sequenced in a study of technical replicates of blood from a handful of donors. Here immunoSEQ multiplex PCR was the method, and the copy in TCRdb shows in-frame clones only, minus some. The sample gives fewer than 100,000 clones, 85% to 95% of which show up once; roughly 0.27% is in the top ten. The sample consisted of T cells isolated from PBMCs. Receptors originate from a human donor in good health.

This chain connects TRBV27 to TRBJ2-3, with 9 nucleotides matching TRBD1. Germline CDR1 reads MNHEY; CDR2 reads SMNVEV (reference sequence). The V gene end was trimmed by 5 bases and the J gene end by 5 bases; junction bases not matched to a gene: 11. The length of the CDR3 is 16 residues. The CDR3 DNA follows: TGTGCCAGCAGTCCATTCGGGACAGGGTCTAGAGATACGCAGTATTTT. Its protein product is CASSPFGTGSRDTQYF.

This chain joins TRBV5-1 and TRBJ1-1; TRBD1 matches 9 bases. CDR3 length: 16 residues. Trimming cost V 3 bases and J 4 bases; bases outside gene matches: 10. Germline lookup yields CDR1 SGHRS and CDR2 YFSETQ. CDR3 residues: CASSSLTGGVITEAFF. The DNA of the CDR3 is TGCGCCAGCAGCTCACTGACAGGGGGGGTGATCACTGAAGCTTTCTTT.

V usage is TRBV9 and J usage is TRBJ2-5; no reliable D call. CDR3 size: 14 residues. Per the germline V gene, CDR1 is SGDLS and CDR2 is YYNGEE. Deletions cut 0 bases from V and 2 bases from J, with 8 bases between. Here the CDR3 reads CASSVAPGQETQYF. The CDR3 nucleotides are TGTGCCAGCAGCGTAGCTCCGGGTCAAGAGACCCAGTACTTC.

This clone was seen only once. The chain has TRBV7-2 and TRBJ2-7, with D maybe TRBD1 (5 bases). The germline V gene encodes CDR1 SGHTA and CDR2 FQGNSA. This CDR3 comprises 14 residues. Trimming took 1 base from V and 4 from J, leaving 11 bases between them. CDR3 amino acids: CASSLGTFKYEQYF. CDR3 coding DNA: TGTGCCAGCAGCTTAGGGACATTCAAATACGAGCAGTACTTC. Supplemented by reference TRBV7-2 and TRBJ2-7, the full variable domain reads GAGVSQSPSNKVTEKGKDVELRCDPISGHTALYWYRQSLGQGLEFLIYFQGNSAPDKSGLPSDRFSAERTGGSVSTLTIQRTQQEDSAVYLCASSLGTFKYEQYFGPGTRLTVT.

This CDR3 reads CSVHTLTGNTGYTF. For the CDR3, the DNA is TGCAGCGTGCATACCCTCACAGGGAATACTGGCTACACCTTC. The chain combines TRBV29-1 with TRBJ1-2; the D gene is possibly TRBD1 (6 bases). V dropped 6 bases and J dropped 7 bases, with 21 bases sitting between them. Germline CDR1 reads SQVTM; CDR2 reads ANQGSEA. The CDR3 is 14 amino acids.

The chain is built from TRBV7-8 and TRBJ2-6; 7 nucleotides match TRBD2. V gave up 5 bases and J gave up 0 bases; unmatched junction bases: 7. Germline V gives CDR1 SGHVS, CDR2 FQNEAQ. This CDR3 is 17 amino acids long. The CDR3 here is CASSPTREDSGANVLTF. CDR3 sequence (DNA): TGTGCCAGCAGCCCTACTCGGGAGGACTCTGGGGCCAACGTCCTGACTTTC.

This clone was detected a few times. This chain connects TRBV5-3 to TRBJ1-5; D remains ambiguous. TRBV5-3 is an ORF, and what it does is uncertain. The V gene lost 3 bases and the J gene lost 5 bases, with 9 bases spanning the gap. CDR3 size: 13 residues. The CDR3 nucleotides read TGTGCCAGAAGCTCACTCCAGGATCAGCCCCAGCATTTT. It encodes CARSSLQDQPQHF.

Note on this clone: One end of the junction varies from germline; a read error may be responsible. The chain recombines TRBV10-3 with TRBJ2-5; 10 bases fit TRBD2. The length of the CDR3 is 14 residues. Germline V lookup: CDR1 ENHRY, CDR2 SYGVKD. CDR3 coding DNA: TGTGCCACCAGTACTAGCGGGAACCAAGAGACCCAGTACTTC. Encoded protein: CATSTSGNQETQYF.

The chain joins TRBV19 to TRBJ2-5; D gene uncertain. Trimming shortened V by 1 base and J by 5 bases, and 14 bases separated the two germline ends. Germline values: CDR1 LNHDA, CDR2 SQIVND (reference sequence). The CDR3 consists of 15 residues. The CDR3 DNA reads TGTGCCAGTAGTATAGGGGCACTCTCGGTGGAGACCCAGTACTTC. Its translation: CASSIGALSVETQYF.

The chain couples TRBV7-8 to TRBJ2-7; a weak D match, TRBD1 (5 bases). With 5 bases removed from V and 0 bases from J, the gap between germline ends came to 17 bases. Germline-derived CDR1 and CDR2 are SGHVS and FQNEAQ. This CDR3 contains 16 residues. The CDR3 is CASSTYAFDSSYEQYF. CDR3 DNA: TGTGCCAGCAGCACCTATGCTTTCGACAGCTCCTACGAGCAGTACTTC.

The CDR3 nucleotides are TGTGCCAGCAGAAACTGGGGGAGGTTAAGGGATCAGCCCCAGCATTTT. It yields the protein CASRNWGRLRDQPQHF. V and J are TRBV28 and TRBJ1-5, with D perhaps TRBD1 (5 bases). V lost 6 bases, J lost 5 bases, and 20 bases lay in between. The CDR3 covers 16 residues. Germline V lookup: CDR1 MDHEN, CDR2 SYDVKM.

This sequence joins TRBV6-5 and TRBJ1-5; 8 nucleotides line up with TRBD1. This CDR3 is 15 amino acids long. CDR1 is MNHEY, CDR2 SVGAGI, per germline. V shed 5 bases, J shed 2 bases, and the junction held 5 bases outside the gene matches. The CDR3 loop reads CASSPATGGNQPQHF. In DNA, the CDR3 is TGTGCCAGCAGTCCCGCGACAGGGGGCAATCAGCCCCAGCATTTT.

The rearrangement joins TRBV7-2 to TRBJ2-7; D is unresolved. CDR3 length equals 13 residues. V lost 4 bases and J lost 4, with 11 bases in between. Germline lookup yields CDR1 SGHTA and CDR2 FQGNSA. CDR3 in amino acids: CASSYLGAYEQYF. In DNA, the CDR3 is TGTGCCAGCAGCTACCTCGGAGCATACGAGCAGTACTTC.

This clone has just one count. The chain has TRBV5-6 and TRBJ2-7; TRBD1 might be the D (6 bases). The V end was cut by 1 base, the J end by 6 bases, with 8 bases between. Germline V gene lookup returns CDR1 SGHDT and CDR2 YYEEEE. There are 12 residues in the CDR3. The CDR3 is CASSLNRAEQYF. The DNA of the CDR3 is TGTGCCAGCAGCTTGAACAGGGCCGAGCAGTACTTC.